These T cell receptor beta chains were read from a single sample in a study of T-cell memory formation after mild COVID-19. TCRdb passed the 5' RACE reads through MiXCR, listing each CDR3 protein once. The data contain 25,000 to 35,000 distinct CDR3 sequences, 12% of them singletons. Sequencing was carried out using PBMCs or a T cell subset sorted from them (not recorded which). The source of these receptors is an adult woman who had mild COVID-19 (a few samples of this study predate the infection). Cell type and time point are not known. The CDR3 runs from the conserved cysteine through the conserved F or W. A D gene is named only where the DNA matches it firmly. Clone sizes are given selectively: once, few, many, or a class where the clone is expanded.

clone size	V gene	D gene	J gene	CDR3 DNA	CDR3 protein
many	TRBV7-9	-	TRBJ1-1	TGTGCCAGCAGTTTGGACCTAATAATTCGGGCTTTCTTT	CASSLDLIIRAFF
few	TRBV10-2	TRBD2	TRBJ2-1	TGCGCCAGCATTGGGAATAGCGGGATTTACAATGAGCAGTTCTTC	CASIGNSGIYNEQFF
-	TRBV24-1	TRBD2	TRBJ2-3	TGTGCCACCAGTGAGACTAGCGGGAGCTTTACAGCAGATACGCAGTATTTT	CATSETSGSFTADTQYF
many	TRBV6-4	-	TRBJ2-3	TGTGCCAGCAGTGACTCAGGGACTCCTTTCACAGATACGCAGTATTTT	CASSDSGTPFTDTQYF
many	TRBV7-9	TRBD2	TRBJ2-3	TGTGCCAGCAGCTTAATTTTCGGCATGCGGGAGGAAAGTGATACGCAGTATTTT	CASSLIFGMREESDTQYF
few	TRBV12-3/TRBV12-4	TRBD1	TRBJ2-7	TGTGCCAGCAGTGTGGGACAGGGGGAAGGTTACGAGCAGTACTTC	CASSVGQGEGYEQYF
many	TRBV6-5	TRBD1	TRBJ1-2	TGTGCCAGCAGTAGTGGGACAGGGGGCGGCTATGGCTACACCTTC	CASSSGTGGGYGYTF
medium-sized	TRBV7-9	-	TRBJ2-3	TGTGCCAGCAGAAGGGACCCCCTCCACACAGATACGCAGTATTTT	CASRRDPLHTDTQYF
many	TRBV2	-	TRBJ2-7	TGTGCCAGCAGTCCCCTCTTGTGGGGGGCTACCTCCTACGAGCAGTACTTC	CASSPLLWGATSYEQYF
few	TRBV12-3/TRBV12-4	-	TRBJ2-3	TGTGCCAGCAGTCCCCAACCGGGGAGGAATACGCAGTATTTT	CASSPQPGRNTQYF
-	TRBV7-2	TRBD1	TRBJ2-7	TGTGCCAGCAGCTTAGGGCGGACAGGCTACGAGCAGTACTTC	CASSLGRTGYEQYF
-	TRBV10-3	TRBD1	TRBJ2-1	TGTGCCATCAGTAGGCCGGACAGGTGGAACAATGAGCAGTTCTTC	CAISRPDRWNNEQFF
many	TRBV20-1	TRBD1	TRBJ2-7	TGCAGTGCTGAAACAGGGGGGAGCTCCTACGAGCAGTACTTC	CSAETGGSSYEQYF
many	TRBV2	TRBD1	TRBJ1-2	TGTGCCAGCTCGAGATGGGACAGGGATAATGGCTACACCTTC	CASSRWDRDNGYTF
many	TRBV5-6	TRBD1	TRBJ2-1	TGTGCCAGCGCCGGGACAGGTATCTACAATGAGCAGTTCTTC	CASAGTGIYNEQFF
-	TRBV7-9	TRBD2	TRBJ2-7	TGTGCCAGCAGCCCTACCGGGGGGGCCGCCTACGAGCAGTACTTC	CASSPTGGAAYEQYF
many	TRBV7-2	TRBD2	TRBJ2-1	TGTGCCAGCAGTCAGTTCTCCGGGACTAGCGGGACTAGATACAATGAGCAGTTCTTC	CASSQFSGTSGTRYNEQFF
many	TRBV27	-	TRBJ1-1	TGTGCCAGCAGTTTTTATTTTCCCGGAGCCATGAACACTGAAGCTTTCTTT	CASSFYFPGAMNTEAFF
medium-sized	TRBV5-1	TRBD1	TRBJ2-5	TGCGCCAGCAGCCACACAGGGGAAGAGACCCAGTACTTC	CASSHTGEETQYF
many	TRBV4-3	-	TRBJ2-3	TGCGCCAGCAGCCAAGTGCTCTTAGATACGCAGTATTTT	CASSQVLLDTQYF
many	TRBV11-3	TRBD1	TRBJ2-7	TGTGCCAGCAGCTTAGATAGGGACAGGGACTACGAGCAGTACTTC	CASSLDRDRDYEQYF
many	TRBV12-3/TRBV12-4	TRBD1	TRBJ1-2	TGTGCCAGCAGTGCCGGGACAGGGAATGGCTACACCTTC	CASSAGTGNGYTF
many	TRBV20-1	-	TRBJ2-3	TGCAGTGGAGGGACTTCTGGCCGAACTAGCACAGATACGCAGTATTTT	CSGGTSGRTSTDTQYF
many	TRBV2	-	TRBJ2-1	TGTGCCAGCAGTGTACGGAAGGAGCAGTTCTTC	CASSVRKEQFF
many	TRBV24-1	TRBD1	TRBJ2-3	TGTGCCACCAGTGTAGTAGGGGGCACGCAGTATTTT	CATSVVGGTQYF
many	TRBV18	-	TRBJ1-6	TGTGCCAGCTCACCTCGCGCAGAGGGAAATTCACCCCTCCACTTT	CASSPRAEGNSPLHF
-	TRBV2	-	TRBJ1-1	TGTGCCAGCAGTGGATCCCGGATCACTTTCTTT	CASSGSRITFF
many	TRBV6-6	-	TRBJ2-1	TGTGCCGGTGGCCGGGGGGCGGAGCAGTTCTTC	CAGGRGAEQFF
many	TRBV2	-	TRBJ2-3	TGTGCCAGCAGTGAAGCGACAGCAAGGAGCACAGATACGCAGTATTTT	CASSEATARSTDTQYF
medium-sized	TRBV5-1	TRBD2	TRBJ2-5	TGCGCCAGCAGCTCAAAGCGGGGGGGCCGAGAGACCCAGTACTTC	CASSSKRGGRETQYF
many	TRBV6-5	TRBD2	TRBJ2-7	TGTGCCAGCACTCGACTAGCCCGGCCCCCAAGCTCCTACGAGCAGTACTTC	CASTRLARPPSSYEQYF
-	TRBV7-2	-	TRBJ2-5	TGTGCCAGCAGCTTAGGGAGGGCGGAGACCCAGTACTTC	CASSLGRAETQYF
-	TRBV5-4	-	TRBJ2-6	TGTGCCAGCAGCTTGGGGAGGGCTATCCTCTCTGGGGCCAACGTCCTGACTTTC	CASSLGRAILSGANVLTF
many	TRBV30	-	TRBJ1-2	TGTGCCTGGAGTGTCGGGGGCGGCTACACCTTC	CAWSVGGGYTF
many	TRBV24-1	-	TRBJ2-7	TGTGCCACCAGTGATTTCCCCAGGGACGGCTACGAGCAGTACTTC	CATSDFPRDGYEQYF
many	TRBV10-3	-	TRBJ2-1	TGTGCCATCAGTGAGAGGCCCGAGCAGCAGTTCTTC	CAISERPEQQFF
-	TRBV29-1	-	TRBJ2-5	TGCAGCGTTGAAGATCTTGGGCAGGAAGAGACCCAGTACTTC	CSVEDLGQEETQYF
many	TRBV18	-	TRBJ1-2	TGTGCCAGCTCGCCGGGGGGATACTATGGCTACACCTTC	CASSPGGYYGYTF
many	TRBV5-1	-	TRBJ2-1	TGCGCCAGCAGCTTGGTCGCTCTTAGCTACAATGAGCAGTTCTTC	CASSLVALSYNEQFF
many	TRBV27	-	TRBJ1-4	TGTGCCAGCAGAAGAAATGAAAAACTGTTTTTT	CASRRNEKLFF
many	TRBV11-1	-	TRBJ1-1	TGTGCCAGCAGTTTAATGAACACTGAAGCTTTCTTT	CASSLMNTEAFF
many	TRBV20-1	-	TRBJ1-2	TGCAGTGCCCACCCCTATGGCTACACCTTC	CSAHPYGYTF
many	TRBV15	-	TRBJ1-2	TGTGCCACCAGCAGAGATCCCGGGGCAGGTTCGACTTTTAACTATGGCTACACCTTC	CATSRDPGAGSTFNYGYTF
many	TRBV2	-	TRBJ1-5	TGTGCCAGCAGGCGGGCAGTATGGAGCAATCAGCCCCAGCATTTT	CASRRAVWSNQPQHF
many	TRBV20-1	TRBD2	TRBJ2-1	TGCAGTGCTAGAGGGGCTAGCGGGGTTTCCTACAATGAGCAGTTCTTC	CSARGASGVSYNEQFF
many	TRBV15	-	TRBJ2-2	TGTGCCACCAGCGGAGGGGGGAACACCGGGGAGCTGTTTTTT	CATSGGGNTGELFF
-	TRBV3-1	TRBD1	TRBJ2-7	TGTGCCAGCAGCCCACAGACAGGGCGCGAGCAGTACTTC	CASSPQTGREQYF
many	TRBV27	-	TRBJ2-1	TGTGCCAGCAGTTTCGGCTTTTTATACAATGAGCAGTTCTTC	CASSFGFLYNEQFF
many	TRBV4-1	-	TRBJ2-2	TGCGCCAGCAGCCAATCCAGGCGGGGAACCGGGGAGCTGTTTTTT	CASSQSRRGTGELFF
medium-sized	TRBV12-3/TRBV12-4	-	TRBJ1-2	TGTGCCAGCAGTTCACGACGGGGAGCCTATGGCTACACCTTC	CASSSRRGAYGYTF
-	TRBV6-4	-	TRBJ1-2	TGTGCCAGCAGCCAGGACGGACAGTATGGCTACACCTTC	CASSQDGQYGYTF
-	TRBV6-5	TRBD2	TRBJ2-1	TGTGCCAGCAGTCCAGGGACTAGCTACAATGAGCAGTTCTTC	CASSPGTSYNEQFF
many	TRBV20-1	TRBD1	TRBJ2-7	TGCAGTGCTAGTCGGGACAGGGTCTACGAGCAGTACTTC	CSASRDRVYEQYF
many	TRBV5-5	-	TRBJ2-2	TGTGCCAGCAGCTTGGTGCAGGCCGGGGAGCTGTTTTTT	CASSLVQAGELFF
many	TRBV20-1	TRBD1	TRBJ1-5	TGCAGTGCCCTAAGGGACAGGGGGGAGAATCAGCCCCAGCATTTT	CSALRDRGENQPQHF